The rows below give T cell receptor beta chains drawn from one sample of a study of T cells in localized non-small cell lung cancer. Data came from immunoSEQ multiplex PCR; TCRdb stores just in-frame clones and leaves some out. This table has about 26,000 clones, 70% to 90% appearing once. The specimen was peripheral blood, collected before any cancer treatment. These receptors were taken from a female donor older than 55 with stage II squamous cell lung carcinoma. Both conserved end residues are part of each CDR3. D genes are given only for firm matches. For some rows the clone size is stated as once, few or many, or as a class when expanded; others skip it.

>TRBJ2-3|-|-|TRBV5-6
TGTGCCAGCAGCTGGACGGACGGGAGCACAGATACGCAGTATTTT
CASSWTDGSTDTQYF
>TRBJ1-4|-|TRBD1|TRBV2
TGTGCCAGCAGTGAAGCGGGACAGGCGAATGAAAAACTGTTTTTT
CASSEAGQANEKLFF
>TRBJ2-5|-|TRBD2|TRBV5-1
TGCGCCAGCAGCACCGGACTAGCGGGAGATGGGGAGACCCAGTACTTC
CASSTGLAGDGETQYF
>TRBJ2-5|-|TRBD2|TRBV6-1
TGTGCCAGCAGGAGCGGGAAGGAGACCCAGTACTTC
CASRSGKETQYF
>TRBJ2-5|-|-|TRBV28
TGTGCCAGCAGCTCACCCAACAGGAGGGGTGAGCAGTACTTC
CASSSPNRRGEQYF
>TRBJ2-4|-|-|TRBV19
TGTGCCAGTAGTATATACGGAACTATCGCAACCAAAAACATTCAGTACTTC
CASSIYGTIATKNIQYF
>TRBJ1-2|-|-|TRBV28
TGTGCCAGCAGCGATACAGGGATCTATGGCTACACCTTC
CASSDTGIYGYTF
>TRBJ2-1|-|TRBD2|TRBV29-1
TGCAGCGTTTCAGTACTGGGCGGGAGGGGTAATGAGCAGTTCTTC
CSVSVLGGRGNEQFF
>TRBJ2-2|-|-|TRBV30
TGTTCCATAGGGGCTTTCCCTAGCACCGGGGAGCTGTTTTTT
CSIGAFPSTGELFF
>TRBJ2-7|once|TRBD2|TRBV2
TGTGCCAGCTCGTTCGGACTAGCGGGAACCTACGAGCAGTACTTC
CASSFGLAGTYEQYF
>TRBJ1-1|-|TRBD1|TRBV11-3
TGTGCCAGCAGCCCGGGACAGGGGGTACACACTGAAGCTTTCTTT
CASSPGQGVHTEAFF
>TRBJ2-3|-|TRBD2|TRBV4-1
TGCGCCAGCAGCCAAGGAGGCGGGGGGCCAGATACGCAGTATTTT
CASSQGGGGPDTQYF
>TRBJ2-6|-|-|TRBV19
TGTGCCAGTAGTAGGGCTCAGGCAGTGGGGGGGGCCAACGTCCTGACTTTC
CASSRAQAVGGANVLTF
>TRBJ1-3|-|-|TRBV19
TGTGCCAGTAGGACCACAGGAGGCTCTGGAAACACCATATATTTT
CASRTTGGSGNTIYF
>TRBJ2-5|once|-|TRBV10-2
TGCGCCAGCAGTGAGTCCCGAGAGACCCAGTACTTC
CASSESRETQYF
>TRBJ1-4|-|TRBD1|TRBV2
TGTGCCAGCAGCTGGACAGGGGGGCGAGAAAAACTGTTTTTT
CASSWTGGREKLFF
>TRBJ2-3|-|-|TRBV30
TGTGCCTCGACTGCATCTAGCACAGATACGCAGTATTTT
CASTASSTDTQYF
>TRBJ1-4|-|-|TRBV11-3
TGTGCCAGCAGCTTGGCCACAGGGAAGCTAAATGAAAAACTGTTTTTT
CASSLATGKLNEKLFF
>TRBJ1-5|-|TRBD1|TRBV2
TGTGCCAGCAGTCCGGGACAGTTCCTGGGAAGCAATCAGCCCCAGCATTTT
CASSPGQFLGSNQPQHF
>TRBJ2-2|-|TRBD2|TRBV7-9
TGTGCCAGCAGCTCCTCCCTGGGACTAGTGAACACCGGGGAGCTGTTTTTT
CASSSSLGLVNTGELFF
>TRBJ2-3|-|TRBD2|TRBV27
TGTGCCAGCGCGGGACTAGCGGGAACTTCTAGCACAGATACGCAGTATTTT
CASAGLAGTSSTDTQYF
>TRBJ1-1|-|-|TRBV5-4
TGTGCCAGCAGAGTTCAGGAGAACACTGAAGCTTTCTTT
CASRVQENTEAFF
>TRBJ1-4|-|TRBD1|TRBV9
TGTGCCAGCACCCCCCAGGACAGGGTGGGTGAAAAACTGTTTTTT
CASTPQDRVGEKLFF
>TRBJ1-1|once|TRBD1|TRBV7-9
TGTGCCAGCAGCGGTGACAGGGCCAAGGCTGAAGCTTTCTTT
CASSGDRAKAEAFF
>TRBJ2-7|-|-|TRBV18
TGTGCCAGCTCACCGACAGGTTGGGACGAGCAGTACTTC
CASSPTGWDEQYF
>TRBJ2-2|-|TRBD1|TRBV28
TGTGCCAGCAGCCTTTCAACAGGGGAAGGCACCGGGGAGCTGTTTTTT
CASSLSTGEGTGELFF
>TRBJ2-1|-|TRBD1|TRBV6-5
TGTGCCAGCAGGAGCAGGGGGCTAGGTAATGAGCAGTTCTTC
CASRSRGLGNEQFF
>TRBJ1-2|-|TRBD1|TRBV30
TGTGCCTGGAGTGCGACTCACAGGGGCGGTGGCTACACCTTC
CAWSATHRGGGYTF
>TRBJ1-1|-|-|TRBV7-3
TGTGCCAGCAGCTTCGGGGAGGGCACTGAAGCTTTCTTT
CASSFGEGTEAFF
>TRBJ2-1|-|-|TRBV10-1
TGCGCCAGCAGTGATCCAGGGGACAATGAGCAGTTCTTC
CASSDPGDNEQFF
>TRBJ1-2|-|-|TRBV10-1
TGCGCCAGCAGTGACGGTCGAGATGGCTACACCTTC
CASSDGRDGYTF
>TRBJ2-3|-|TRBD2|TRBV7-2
TGTGCCAGCAGCTTAAACGGACTAGCGCCGGTAACAGATACGCAGTATTTT
CASSLNGLAPVTDTQYF
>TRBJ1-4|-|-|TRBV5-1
TGCGCCAGCAGCACCACGGCAACTAATGAAAAACTGTTTTTT
CASSTTATNEKLFF